Here is one TCR beta chain with its context. CDR1 is DFQATT and CDR2 is SNEGSKA in the germline V gene (reference sequence). The V end lost 5 bases, the J end lost 0 bases, and 13 bases lay between the germline ends. This CDR3 has 14 amino acids. TCRdb redid the calling of the RT-PCR reads with MiXCR, one entry per CDR3 protein. Among hundreds of thousands of distinct CDR3 sequences listed, around 14% were seen once. The chain employs TRBV20-1 and TRBJ1-2, with D unclear. This receptor was obtained from a female donor in good health, serving as a healthy control. Input material: memory CD4+ T cells from blood. CDR3 loop: CSAEAAPANYGYTF. CDR3 bases: TGCAGTGCTGAAGCGGCGCCCGCTAACTATGGCTACACCTTC.